Listed here are 27 T cell receptor beta chains from one sample, sequenced in a study of cytomegalovirus exposure and HLA in healthy donors. The PCR ran on 60 Vbeta and 13 Jbeta primers. Sequenced by immunoSEQ multiplex PCR; TCRdb stores in-frame clones only, minus some. The sample includes about 77,000 clones. Sequencing was performed on PBMCs. The receptors were gathered from a man in his forties or fifties in good health and CMV-seropositive.

This chain uses TRBV2 with TRBJ2-7; 7 nucleotides match TRBD1. CDR1 is SNHLY and CDR2 is FYNNEI in the germline V gene. The ends lost 8 bases at V and 3 bases at J; junction bases unmatched: 7. The CDR3 sequence is 13 residues long. The CDR3 DNA sequence: TGTGCCAGCGAAGGGACAGACGACTACGAGCAGTACGTC. Translation: CASEGTDDYEQYV.

This CDR3 reads CASSLTLGQAPYGYTF. The DNA of the CDR3 is TGCGCCAGCAGCCTGACTTTGGGACAGGCGCCCTATGGCTACACCTTC. V usage is TRBV4-1 and J usage is TRBJ1-2, with 8 bases aligning to TRBD1. CDR1 is MGHRA and CDR2 is YSYEKL in the germline V gene. This CDR3 region has 16 residues. V gave up 4 bases and J gave up 4 bases; unmatched junction bases: 11.

The chain is built from TRBV5-1 and TRBJ1-6, with D tentatively TRBD1 (5 bases). Trimming pared 5 bases from V and 5 bases from J, leaving 17 bases between. Germline V CDR1 and CDR2: SGHRS, YFSETQ. This CDR3 comprises 16 residues. For the CDR3, the DNA is TGCGCCAGCAGTTCATCAACCCGACAGAATAATTCACCCCTCCACTTT. It is translated as CASSSSTRQNNSPLHF.

The chain joins TRBV14 to TRBJ1-5, with 7 positions matching TRBD1. The V and J ends lost 1 base and 8 bases, in that order; junction bases with no gene match: 5. CDR3 length: 14 amino acids. Germline values: CDR1 SGHDN, CDR2 FVKESK. The CDR3 sequence: CASSQVPGGKPQHF. CDR3 DNA: TGTGCCAGCAGCCAAGTTCCAGGGGGTAAGCCCCAGCATTTT.

The chain has TRBV5-6 and TRBJ2-5; D remains ambiguous. This CDR3 has 15 residues. The ends were cut back, 0 bases at V and 5 bases at J, with 14 bases in the middle. Germline V gene sequence: CDR1 SGHDT, CDR2 YYEEEE. The CDR3 here is CASSLGPQPRETQYF. The DNA of the CDR3 is TGTGCCAGCAGCTTGGGGCCCCAGCCGCGGGAGACCCAGTACTTC.

This sequence joins TRBV4-1 and TRBJ1-1, with D unresolved. Germline V lookup: CDR1 MGHRA, CDR2 YSYEKL. The CDR3 covers 16 residues. V gave up 1 base and J gave up 4 bases, with 16 bases separating them. CDR3 sequence reads: CASSQGPQVLRTEAFF. CDR3 coding DNA: TGCGCCAGCAGCCAAGGTCCCCAGGTTTTGCGCACTGAAGCTTTCTTT.

This chain uses TRBV19 with TRBJ1-1; no clear D gene. CDR3 length: 15 amino acids. V was trimmed by 5 bases and J by 0 bases, leaving 13 bases between them. The germline V gene has CDR1 LNHDA and CDR2 SQIVND (reference sequence). This CDR3 is CASSEAVELNTEAFF. CDR3 bases: TGTGCCAGTAGTGAGGCAGTGGAGCTGAACACTGAAGCTTTCTTT.

This chain joins TRBV19 and TRBJ1-2; D is possibly TRBD1 (6 bases). Germline V gene data show CDR1 as LNHDA and CDR2 as SQIVND (reference sequence). Deletions cut 9 bases from V and 0 bases from J, with 17 bases between. The CDR3 is 15 amino acids. This CDR3 reads CASRTETTANYGYTF. CDR3 DNA sequence: TGTGCCAGCCGGACAGAGACAACTGCTAACTATGGCTACACCTTC.

The chain carries TRBV6-1 and TRBJ2-7, with TRBD1 identical over 8 bases. The V segment lost 5 bases and the J segment 6 bases; nucleotides outside the gene matches: 6. From germline, CDR1 is MNHNS and CDR2 SASEGT. This CDR3 comprises 13 residues. CDR3 in DNA: TGTGCCAGCAGTCGACGACAGGGGAGCGAGCAGTACGTC. The encoded protein is CASSRRQGSEQYV.

The V gene is TRBV4-2, the J gene TRBJ1-1; 7 nucleotides line up with TRBD1. The germline V gene has CDR1 LGHNA and CDR2 YNFKEQ. The J segment lost 5 bases and the V segment lost 4 bases, leaving 7 bases of the junction unmatched. CDR3 size: 14 residues. In nucleotides, the CDR3 is TGTGCCAGCAGCCTCCCGGGACAGCCGACTGAAGCTTTCTTT. Translation: CASSLPGQPTEAFF.

The chain joins TRBV7-9 to TRBJ2-5, with D possibly TRBD1 on 6 matching bases. V shed 0 bases and J shed 4 bases, with 6 bases lying between them. The CDR3 runs to 13 residues. Germline V gene sequence: CDR1 SEHNR, CDR2 FQNEAQ (reference sequence). In DNA form, the CDR3 reads TGTGCCAGCAGCTTAGCAGGGGGAGAGACCCAGTACTTC. This translates into CASSLAGGETQYF.

The chain has TRBV7-9 and TRBJ2-7, with D perhaps TRBD1 (5 bases). The V gene lost 5 bases and the J gene lost 6 bases, with 11 bases spanning the gap. This CDR3 has 12 residues. CDR1 SEHNR and CDR2 FQNEAQ come from the germline V gene (reference sequence). The CDR3 sequence: CASSLTGLEQYF. CDR3 nucleotide sequence: TGTGCCAGCAGCCTTACAGGTCTCGAGCAGTACTTC.

This chain joins TRBV19 and TRBJ2-5; no reliable D call. The end of the DNA aligns better with TRBJ2-7, so the J call may be wrong. Germline V lookup: CDR1 LNHDA, CDR2 SQIVND (reference sequence). The CDR3 sequence is 13 residues long. CDR3 in DNA: TGTGCCAGTAGTACGACACCTTCCTACGAGCAGTACTTC. Protein: CASSTTPSYEQYF.

V usage is TRBV5-1 and J usage is TRBJ2-7, with D possibly being TRBD1 (6 bases). Per the germline V gene, CDR1 is SGHRS and CDR2 is YFSETQ. Trimming took 1 base from V and 1 from J, leaving 9 bases between them. This CDR3 comprises 14 residues. The CDR3 here is CASSLSGTSYEQYF. CDR3 bases: TGCGCCAGCAGCTTGTCTGGGACATCCTACGAGCAGTACTTC.

V gene TRBV15 combines with J gene TRBJ1-1, with no clear D. V shed 3 bases and J shed 7 bases, with 18 bases lying between them. Germline-derived CDR1 and CDR2 are LNHNV and YYDKDF (reference sequence). CDR3 length: 15 residues. As DNA, the CDR3 is TGTGCCACCAGCAGGCATCACCTAAAGAGGGATGAAGCTTTCTTT. Translation: CATSRHHLKRDEAFF.

The chain carries TRBV15 and TRBJ1-2, with D possibly being TRBD1 (6 bases). The germline CDR1 and CDR2 sequences are LNHNV and YYDKDF (reference sequence). Trimming cost V 3 bases and J 7 bases, with 15 bases left between them. This CDR3 comprises 14 residues. The CDR3 spells CATSRGVDRSGYTF. For the CDR3, the DNA is TGTGCCACCAGCAGGGGGGTCGACAGGAGTGGCTACACCTTC. The full variable domain, with the rest looked up from reference TRBV15 and TRBJ1-2, is DAMVIQNPRYQVTQFGKPVTLSCSQTLNHNVMYWYQQKSSQAPKLLFHYYDKDFNNEADTPDNFQSRRPNTSFCFLDIRSPGLGDTAMYLCATSRGVDRSGYTFGSGTRLTVV.

CDR3 nucleotide sequence: TGTGCCCGGGGAGATACGCAGTATTTT. Translated: CARGDTQYF. The V gene is TRBV19, the J gene TRBJ2-3; D perhaps matches TRBD2 (5 bases). Trimming took 11 bases from V and 5 from J, leaving 5 bases between them. The CDR3 length is 9 residues. Per germline, CDR1 LNHDA and CDR2 SQIVND (reference sequence).

The genes are TRBV18 and TRBJ2-7, with D unclear. The germline CDR1 and CDR2 sequences are KGHSH and LQKENI. The CDR3 loop spans 14 amino acids. Trimming shortened V by 6 bases and J by 0 bases, and 12 bases separated the two germline ends. The CDR3 protein is CASSPTASSYEQYF. The CDR3 DNA is TGTGCCAGCTCGCCGACTGCTAGCTCCTACGAGCAGTACTTC.

The CDR3: CASSFATGASTDTQYF. The CDR3 DNA reads as TGTGCCAGCAGCTTCGCGACAGGGGCTAGCACAGATACGCAGTATTTT. V and J are TRBV5-6 and TRBJ2-3; 8 nucleotides align to TRBD1. This CDR3 region has 16 residues. V dropped 2 bases and J dropped 0; count of bases not matched to a gene: 5. Looked up from germline, CDR1 is SGHDT and CDR2 is YYEEEE.

The rearrangement links TRBV19 to TRBJ1-1; 7 bases map to TRBD1. CDR3 length equals 15 residues. CDR1 LNHDA and CDR2 SQIVND come from the germline V gene (reference sequence). V dropped 7 bases and J dropped 5; count of bases not matched to a gene: 13. In DNA form, the CDR3 reads TGTGCCAGTACCACACAGGGGAGCGGGGGAACTGAAGCTTTCTTT. Protein product: CASTTQGSGGTEAFF.

V usage is TRBV4-1 and J usage is TRBJ2-7, with 8 bases fitting TRBD1. With 4 bases clipped from V and 4 bases from J, the junction kept 12 bases outside the gene matches. This CDR3 has 16 residues. CDR1 and CDR2 from the germline V gene are MGHRA and YSYEKL. The CDR3 sequence: CASSRVTGTGLYEQYF. CDR3 nucleotides: TGCGCCAGCAGCCGAGTTACCGGGACAGGCCTATACGAGCAGTACTTC.

CDR3 amino acids: CASSIDRVGLEGSHQPQHF. Written as DNA, the CDR3 is TGTGCCAGTAGTATAGATCGAGTAGGGTTGGAGGGGAGCCATCAGCCCCAGCATTTT. V and J are TRBV19 and TRBJ1-5; possible D gene TRBD1, 5 bases. Deletions cut 0 bases from V and 5 bases from J, with 23 bases between. CDR3 length: 19 amino acids. CDR1 and CDR2 (germline): LNHDA, SQIVND (reference sequence).

This chain connects TRBV9 to TRBJ1-2; D remains ambiguous. The V gene's germline CDR1 is SGDLS and CDR2 YYNGEE. The CDR3 consists of 13 residues. Trimming left V 3 bases short and J 6 bases short, with 12 bases between. The CDR3 bases are TGTGCCAGCAGCGGGGCAGCCTGGGATGGCTACACCTTC. It translates to CASSGAAWDGYTF.

This rearrangement joins TRBV6-5 to TRBJ1-4; 10 bases agree with TRBD1. Per germline, CDR1 MNHEY and CDR2 SVGAGI. Germline trimming cut 0 bases from V and 8 bases from J; bases unmatched to any gene: 6. The CDR3 is made up of 16 amino acids. This CDR3 reads CASSYSWTGGNEKLFF. Written as DNA, the CDR3 is TGTGCCAGCAGTTACTCGTGGACAGGGGGGAACGAAAAACTGTTTTTT.

The V gene is TRBV7-6, the J gene TRBJ1-5; D unclear. With 2 bases removed from V and 5 bases from J, the gap between germline ends came to 7 bases. Germline V CDR1 and CDR2: SGHVS, FNYEAQ. The CDR3 contains 13 residues. DNA of the CDR3: TGTGCCAGCAGCTTACGCGGTGATCAGCCCCAGCATTTT. Translating it yields CASSLRGDQPQHF.

The gene calls are TRBV6-6 and TRBJ2-7; 12 bases agree with TRBD2. With 10 bases clipped from V and 3 bases from J, the junction kept 7 bases outside the gene matches. The CDR3 totals 14 residues. The germline CDR1 and CDR2 sequences are MNHNY and SVGAGI (reference sequence). CDR3 sequence (DNA): TGTGCCACCGCTAGCGGGAGGGCCCGCTACGAGCAGTACTTC. The encoded protein is CATASGRARYEQYF.

This chain links TRBV7-2 with TRBJ2-2; tentative D call: TRBD2 (6 bases). The ends were cut back, 5 bases at V and 1 base at J, with 11 bases in the middle. The CDR3 is 15 residues long. Per the germline V gene, CDR1 is SGHTA and CDR2 is FQGNSA. The CDR3 DNA follows: TGTGCCAGCAGCCCAAGGGGACTGAACACCGGGGAGCTGTTTTTT. This gives the protein CASSPRGLNTGELFF.